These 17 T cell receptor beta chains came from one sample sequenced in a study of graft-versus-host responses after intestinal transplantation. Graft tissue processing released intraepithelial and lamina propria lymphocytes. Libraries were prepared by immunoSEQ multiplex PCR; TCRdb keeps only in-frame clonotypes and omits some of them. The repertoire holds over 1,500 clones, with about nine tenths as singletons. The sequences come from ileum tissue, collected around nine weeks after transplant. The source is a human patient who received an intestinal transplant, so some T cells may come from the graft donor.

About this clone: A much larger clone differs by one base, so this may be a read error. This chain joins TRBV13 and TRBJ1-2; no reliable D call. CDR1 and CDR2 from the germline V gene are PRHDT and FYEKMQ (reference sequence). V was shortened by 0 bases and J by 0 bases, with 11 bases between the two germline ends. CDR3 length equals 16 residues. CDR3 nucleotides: TGTGCCAGCAGCTTAGGTGGATGGCCTACTAACTATGGCTACACCTTC. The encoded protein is CASSLGGWPTNYGYTF.

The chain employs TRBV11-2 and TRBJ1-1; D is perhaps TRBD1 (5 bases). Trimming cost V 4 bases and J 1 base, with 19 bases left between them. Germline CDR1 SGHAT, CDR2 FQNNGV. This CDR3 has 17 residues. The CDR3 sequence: CASSSNRAKGWNTEAFF. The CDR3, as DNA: TGTGCCAGCAGCTCGAACCGGGCTAAGGGGTGGAACACTGAAGCTTTCTTT.

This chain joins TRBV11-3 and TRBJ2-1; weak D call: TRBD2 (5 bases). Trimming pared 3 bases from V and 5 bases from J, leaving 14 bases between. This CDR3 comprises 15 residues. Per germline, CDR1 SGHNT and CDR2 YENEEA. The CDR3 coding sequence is TGTGCCAGCAGCTTCCTAGGAGGTATCAACAATGAGCAGTTCTTC. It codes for CASSFLGGINNEQFF. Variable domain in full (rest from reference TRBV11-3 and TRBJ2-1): EAGVVQSPRYKIIEKKQPVAFWCNPISGHNTLYWYLQNLGQGPELLIRYENEEAVDDSQLPKDRFSAERLKGVDSTLKIQPAELGDSAVYLCASSFLGGINNEQFFGPGTRLTVL.

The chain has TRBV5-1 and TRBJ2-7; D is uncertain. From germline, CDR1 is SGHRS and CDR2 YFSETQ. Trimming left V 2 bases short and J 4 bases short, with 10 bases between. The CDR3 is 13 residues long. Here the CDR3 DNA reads TGCGCCAGCAGCTTAAATCCCCCTTACGAGCAGTACTTC. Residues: CASSLNPPYEQYF. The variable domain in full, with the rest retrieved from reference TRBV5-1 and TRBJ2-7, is KAGVTQTPRYLIKTRGQQVTLSCSPISGHRSVSWYQQTPGQGLQFLFEYFSETQRNKGNFPGRFSGRQFSNSRSEMNVSTLELGDSALYLCASSLNPPYEQYFGPGTRLTVT.

CDR3 residues: CASSLFPGLAGGWYEQYF. As DNA, the CDR3 is TGCGCCAGCAGCTTGTTCCCGGGACTAGCGGGAGGCTGGTACGAGCAGTACTTC. The chain is built from TRBV5-1 and TRBJ2-7, with 15 bases fitting TRBD2. The CDR3 length is 18 residues. Per the germline V gene, CDR1 is SGHRS and CDR2 is YFSETQ. The V segment lost 1 base and the J segment 4 bases; nucleotides outside the gene matches: 9.

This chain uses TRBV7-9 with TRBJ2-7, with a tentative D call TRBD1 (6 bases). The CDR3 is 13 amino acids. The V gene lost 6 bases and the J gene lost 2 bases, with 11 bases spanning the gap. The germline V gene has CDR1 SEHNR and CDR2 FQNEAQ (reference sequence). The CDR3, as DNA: TGTGCCAGCAGAGGGGGTGCCCCCTACGAGCAGTACTTC. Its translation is CASRGGAPYEQYF.

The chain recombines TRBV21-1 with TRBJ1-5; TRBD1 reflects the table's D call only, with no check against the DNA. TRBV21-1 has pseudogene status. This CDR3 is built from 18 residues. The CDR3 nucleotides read TGTGCCAGCAGCAAAGTAACTACAGGGTTTAGGGGCAATCAGCCCCAGCATTTT. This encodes CASSKVTTGFRGNQPQHF.

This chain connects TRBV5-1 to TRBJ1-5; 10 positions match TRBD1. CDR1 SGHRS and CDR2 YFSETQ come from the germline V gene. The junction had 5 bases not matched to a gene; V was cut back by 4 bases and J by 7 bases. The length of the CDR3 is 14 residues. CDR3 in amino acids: CASSPGDRGQPQHF. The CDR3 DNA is TGCGCCAGCAGCCCTGGGGACAGGGGACAGCCCCAGCATTTT.

CDR3 in amino acids: CASSYMDRGYSYGYTF. The DNA for the CDR3 is TGTGCCAGCAGTTACATGGACAGGGGGTACAGCTATGGCTACACCTTC. This sequence joins TRBV6-5 and TRBJ1-2; TRBD1 matches at 10 bases. V lost 2 bases to trimming and J lost 4 bases; unmatched junction nucleotides: 7. CDR3 length equals 16 residues. Germline V gene data show CDR1 as MNHEY and CDR2 as SVGAGI.

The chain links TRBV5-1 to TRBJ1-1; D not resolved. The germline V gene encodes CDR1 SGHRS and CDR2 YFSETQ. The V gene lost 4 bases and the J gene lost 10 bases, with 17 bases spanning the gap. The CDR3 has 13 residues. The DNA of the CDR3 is TGCGCCAGCAGCCTTAGACCGCGCGGTAGAGCTTTCTTT. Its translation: CASSLRPRGRAFF.

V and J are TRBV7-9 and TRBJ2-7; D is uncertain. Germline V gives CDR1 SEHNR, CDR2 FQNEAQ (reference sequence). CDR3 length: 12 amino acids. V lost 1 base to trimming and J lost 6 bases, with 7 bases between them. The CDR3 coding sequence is TGTGCCAGCAGCTTAGGTGGGGTCGAGCAGTACTTC. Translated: CASSLGGVEQYF. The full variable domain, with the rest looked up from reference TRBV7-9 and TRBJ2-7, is DTGVSQNPRHKITKRGQNVTFRCDPISEHNRLYWYRQTLGQGPEFLTYFQNEAQLEKSRLLSDRFSAERPKGSFSTLEIQRTEQGDSAMYLCASSLGGVEQYFGPGTRLTVT.

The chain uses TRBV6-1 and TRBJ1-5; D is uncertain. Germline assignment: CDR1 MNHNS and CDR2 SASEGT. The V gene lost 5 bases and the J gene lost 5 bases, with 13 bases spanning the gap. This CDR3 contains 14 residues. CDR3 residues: CASSYLRHDQPQHF. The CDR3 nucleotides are TGTGCCAGCAGTTATCTCCGGCACGATCAGCCCCAGCATTTT.

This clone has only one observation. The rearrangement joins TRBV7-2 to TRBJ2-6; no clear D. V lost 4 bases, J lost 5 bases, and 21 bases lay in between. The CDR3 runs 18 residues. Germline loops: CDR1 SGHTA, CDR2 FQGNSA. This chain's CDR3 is CASSSYPRRQSRANVLTF. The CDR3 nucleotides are TGTGCCAGCAGCTCGTATCCGAGACGACAAAGTCGGGCCAACGTCCTGACTTTC. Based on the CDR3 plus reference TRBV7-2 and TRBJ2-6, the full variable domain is GAGVSQSPSNKVTEKGKDVELRCDPISGHTALYWYRQSLGQGLEFLIYFQGNSAPDKSGLPSDRFSAERTGGSVSTLTIQRTQQEDSAVYLCASSSYPRRQSRANVLTFGAGSRLTVL.

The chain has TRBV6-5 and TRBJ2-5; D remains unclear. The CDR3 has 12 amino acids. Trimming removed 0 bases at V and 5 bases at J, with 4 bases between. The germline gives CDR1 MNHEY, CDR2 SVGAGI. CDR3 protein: CASSYSLETQYF. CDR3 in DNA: TGTGCCAGCAGTTACTCTCTCGAGACCCAGTACTTC.

CDR3 sequence (DNA): TGCAGCGTTGTTGGGAGCGGGAGGAGCCACACCGGGGAGCTGTTTTTT. It yields the protein CSVVGSGRSHTGELFF. This chain links TRBV29-1 with TRBJ2-2; 9 bases line up with TRBD2. The germline CDR1 and CDR2 sequences are SQVTM and ANQGSEA. V was clipped by 4 bases and J by 3 bases; unmatched bases: 9. CDR3 length: 16 amino acids.

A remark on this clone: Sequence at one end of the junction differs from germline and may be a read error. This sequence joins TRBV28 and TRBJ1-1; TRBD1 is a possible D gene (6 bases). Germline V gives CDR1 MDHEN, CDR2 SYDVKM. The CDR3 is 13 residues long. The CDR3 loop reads CVSSLFGQSEAFF. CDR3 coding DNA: TGTGTCAGCAGTTTGTTCGGACAGTCTGAAGCTTTCTTT.

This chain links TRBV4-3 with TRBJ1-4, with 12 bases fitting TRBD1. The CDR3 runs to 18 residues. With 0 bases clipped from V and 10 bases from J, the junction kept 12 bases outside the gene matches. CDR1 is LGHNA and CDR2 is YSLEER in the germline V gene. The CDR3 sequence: CASSQDRLRGQGARKLFF. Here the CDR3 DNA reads TGCGCCAGCAGCCAAGATCGGCTAAGGGGACAGGGGGCAAGAAAACTGTTTTTT.